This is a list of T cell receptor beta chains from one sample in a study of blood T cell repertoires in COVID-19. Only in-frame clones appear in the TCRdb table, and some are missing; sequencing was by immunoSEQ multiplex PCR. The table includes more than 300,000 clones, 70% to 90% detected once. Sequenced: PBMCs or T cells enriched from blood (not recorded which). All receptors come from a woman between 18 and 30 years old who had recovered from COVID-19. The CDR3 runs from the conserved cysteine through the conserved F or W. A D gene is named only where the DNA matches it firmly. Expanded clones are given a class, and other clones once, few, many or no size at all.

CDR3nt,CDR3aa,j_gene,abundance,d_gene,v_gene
TGTGCCTGCCGGGACAGGGGGCAAGGCTACACCTTC,CACRDRGQGYTF,TRBJ1-2,-,TRBD1,TRBV30
TGTGCCAGCAGCCAGGGGCGTGATACGCAGTATTTT,CASSQGRDTQYF,TRBJ2-3,-,-,TRBV4-2
TGTGCCTGGAGTGGGGGACAGGGGTATAATTCACCCCTCCACTTT,CAWSGGQGYNSPLHF,TRBJ1-6,-,TRBD1,TRBV30
TGTGCCAGCAGCCAATCCCCACAGGGGACTAATGAAAAACTGTTTTTT,CASSQSPQGTNEKLFF,TRBJ1-4,-,TRBD1,TRBV16
TGTGCCATCCACAGGGGTTTGAACACTGAAGCTTTCTTT,CAIHRGLNTEAFF,TRBJ1-1,-,TRBD1,TRBV2
TGTGCCAGCTCACCGGACAGATCAGATACGCAGTATTTT,CASSPDRSDTQYF,TRBJ2-3,-,-,TRBV18
TGTGCCAGCAGCCAAGTAAACAGAAGGTACACCTTC,CASSQVNRRYTF,TRBJ1-2,once,-,TRBV14
TGTGCCAGCAGCTTAGGGGGGGGCATCTACGAGCAGTACTTC,CASSLGGGIYEQYF,TRBJ2-7,-,-,TRBV11-2
TGTGCCAGCAGTAGGGACAGGGTGAAGGAAAAACTGTTTTTT,CASSRDRVKEKLFF,TRBJ1-4,-,TRBD1,TRBV6-5
TGCGCCAGCAGCGCCCGGACAGGGGGGACAGATACGCAGTATTTT,CASSARTGGTDTQYF,TRBJ2-3,-,TRBD1,TRBV5-1
TGTGCCAGCTCGAAGGTCCCGGGAAATAATTCACCCCTCCACTTT,CASSKVPGNNSPLHF,TRBJ1-6,-,-,TRBV9
TGTGCCAGCAGCTTGGCCGTTAACGGGGAGAACTATGGCTACACCTTC,CASSLAVNGENYGYTF,TRBJ1-2,-,-,TRBV5-6
TGTGCCAGCAGTTTTAGGTTGGGACAGGGGGCTTGCGAGCAGTACTTC,CASSFRLGQGACEQYF,TRBJ2-7,-,TRBD1,TRBV27
TGTGCCAGCAGCCTGGGACAGGGTCTGTGGGAGACCCAGTACTTC,CASSLGQGLWETQYF,TRBJ2-5,-,TRBD1,TRBV6-5
TGTGCCAGCAACCGCGACAGGACACACACTGAAGCTTTCTTT,CASNRDRTHTEAFF,TRBJ1-1,-,-,TRBV6-5
TGTGCCAGCAGTTTAATCGGGGGGGCCTCTAACAATGAGCAGTTCTTC,CASSLIGGASNNEQFF,TRBJ2-1,-,TRBD2,TRBV27
TGTGCCTGGAGCGGGGGGAGCAGACTAGCGGGGAGCTACGAGCAGTACTTC,CAWSGGSRLAGSYEQYF,TRBJ2-7,-,TRBD2,TRBV30
TGTGCCAGCAGTTACACCCCCTCGGGGTCACCCCTCCACTTT,CASSYTPSGSPLHF,TRBJ1-6,-,-,TRBV6-2/TRBV6-3
TGTGCCAGCAGCTTCCGGGACAGGGGCCCCTACGAGCAGTACTTC,CASSFRDRGPYEQYF,TRBJ2-7,-,TRBD1,TRBV11-1
TGTGCCAGCAGCTTAGGGGGGGGAGCCGGGGAGCTGTTTTTT,CASSLGGGAGELFF,TRBJ2-2,-,TRBD2,TRBV7-2
TGTGCCAGCAGCGTAGCGGGTGGGGGCTTCTTGATATCTGGGGCCAACGTCCTGACTTTC,CASSVAGGGFLISGANVLTF,TRBJ2-6,-,-,TRBV9
TGCAGTGCTAGTGGAGGACAGGGTTTTGGCTATGGCTACACCTTC,CSASGGQGFGYGYTF,TRBJ1-2,few,TRBD1,TRBV20-1
TGCGCCAGCGGCGGTCAGGGGGCCTACGAGCAGTACTTC,CASGGQGAYEQYF,TRBJ2-7,-,TRBD1,TRBV4-1
TGTGCCAGCAGATGGACAGGGTCCTACGAGCAGTACTTC,CASRWTGSYEQYF,TRBJ2-7,-,TRBD1,TRBV28
TGTGCCAGCAGCTTCATTGAAGGGGCAGGGCAAGAGACCCAGTACTTC,CASSFIEGAGQETQYF,TRBJ2-5,-,-,TRBV7-9
TGTGCCAGCAGCAAAGGAGGGACAGCTAGCGTTTCCTACGAGCAGTACTTC,CASSKGGTASVSYEQYF,TRBJ2-7,-,-,TRBV21-1
TGTGCCAGCAACAGCTACAATGAGCAGTTCTTC,CASNSYNEQFF,TRBJ2-1,-,-,TRBV2